These T cell receptor beta chains were read from a single sample in a study of blood T cell repertoires in COVID-19. Sequencing was performed with immunoSEQ multiplex PCR; in TCRdb, only in-frame clones are kept and a portion is missing. The repertoire includes about 220,000 clones, 80% to 85% of them detected once, and less than 6% sits in the top ten. Sequenced input: peripheral blood. The receptors stem from a woman in her sixties or seventies with COVID-19, enrolled during active disease. Both conserved end residues are part of each CDR3. Fields, in order: D gene, J gene, V gene, clone size, CDR3 DNA, CDR3 protein. D genes are given only for firm matches. The size field is filled for only some rows; it gives once, few, many or a size class.

d_call: -
j_call: TRBJ2-7
v_call: TRBV28
clone_size: once
cdr3_nt: TGTGCCAGCAGTTTAGAGAGGCGGGAAAGGTGGCAGTACTTC
cdr3_aa: CASSLERRERWQYF

d_call: -
j_call: TRBJ1-2
v_call: TRBV28
clone_size: -
cdr3_nt: TGTGCCAGCAAAATGGGACATGATATCGGCTACACCTTC
cdr3_aa: CASKMGHDIGYTF

d_call: -
j_call: TRBJ1-1
v_call: TRBV5-6
clone_size: -
cdr3_nt: TGTGCCAGCAGCTTAGGGACCAGCGGGGCTGAAGCTTTCTTT
cdr3_aa: CASSLGTSGAEAFF

d_call: -
j_call: TRBJ2-2
v_call: TRBV30
clone_size: once
cdr3_nt: TGTGCCTGGAGTTTCTCTATTGACACCGGGGAGCTGTTTTTT
cdr3_aa: CAWSFSIDTGELFF

d_call: -
j_call: TRBJ2-2
v_call: TRBV12-3/TRBV12-4
clone_size: few
cdr3_nt: TGTGCCAGCAGTTTACAGTCAACCGGGGAGCTGTTTTTT
cdr3_aa: CASSLQSTGELFF

d_call: -
j_call: TRBJ1-1
v_call: TRBV15
clone_size: -
cdr3_nt: TGTGCCACCAGCAGAGGGGACACGAACACTGAAGCTTTCTTT
cdr3_aa: CATSRGDTNTEAFF

d_call: -
j_call: TRBJ1-4
v_call: TRBV21-1
clone_size: once
cdr3_nt: TGTGCCAGCAGCAAAGAGGTCCAGGGAACTAATGAAAAACTGTTTTTT
cdr3_aa: CASSKEVQGTNEKLFF

d_call: TRBD2
j_call: TRBJ2-7
v_call: TRBV13
clone_size: -
cdr3_nt: TGTGCCAGCAGCTTAAACCTAGCGGGATGGGAGCAGTACTTC
cdr3_aa: CASSLNLAGWEQYF

d_call: -
j_call: TRBJ2-7
v_call: TRBV15
clone_size: once
cdr3_nt: TGTGCCACCTCCGGGCCTGGGCAGGGATCCTACGAGCAGTACTTC
cdr3_aa: CATSGPGQGSYEQYF

d_call: -
j_call: TRBJ2-1
v_call: TRBV19
clone_size: -
cdr3_nt: TGTGCCAGTAGTATAGACTCGACGGCTAGTAGCTACAATGAGCAGTTCTTC
cdr3_aa: CASSIDSTASSYNEQFF

d_call: -
j_call: TRBJ2-1
v_call: TRBV6-2/TRBV6-3
clone_size: -
cdr3_nt: TGTGCCAGCAGTACCGGGCAGGGAAGTGAGCAGTTCTTC
cdr3_aa: CASSTGQGSEQFF

d_call: -
j_call: TRBJ2-1
v_call: TRBV3-1/TRBV3-2
clone_size: -
cdr3_nt: TGTGCCAGCAGCCAAGCGGGAGTCAATGAGCAGTTCTTC
cdr3_aa: CASSQAGVNEQFF

d_call: TRBD1
j_call: TRBJ1-5
v_call: TRBV6-2/TRBV6-3
clone_size: -
cdr3_nt: TGTGCCAGCAGTGGAGAACAGGGGGCAGGCAATCAGCCCCAGCATTTT
cdr3_aa: CASSGEQGAGNQPQHF

d_call: -
j_call: TRBJ1-1
v_call: TRBV4-3
clone_size: -
cdr3_nt: TGCGCCAGCAGCCCCCAAGTGGGCAGGGCTGAAGCTTTCTTT
cdr3_aa: CASSPQVGRAEAFF

d_call: -
j_call: TRBJ1-5
v_call: TRBV30
clone_size: -
cdr3_nt: TGTGCCTGGAGTCGGCAATCAGCGCAGCCCCAGCATTTT
cdr3_aa: CAWSRQSAQPQHF

d_call: -
j_call: TRBJ1-5
v_call: TRBV7-5
clone_size: -
cdr3_nt: TGTGCCAGAAGATTAAGGTGGGGCCAGCCCCAGCATTTT
cdr3_aa: CARRLRWGQPQHF

d_call: -
j_call: TRBJ2-3
v_call: TRBV24-1
clone_size: -
cdr3_nt: TGTGCCACCAGCCGGGACACTCTTACGACGCAGTATTTT
cdr3_aa: CATSRDTLTTQYF

d_call: TRBD1
j_call: TRBJ1-2
v_call: TRBV24-1
clone_size: -
cdr3_nt: TGTGCCACCAGTGCCGGTGGGAGCAGGGGGCCTTCTAACTATGGCTACACCTTC
cdr3_aa: CATSAGGSRGPSNYGYTF

d_call: -
j_call: TRBJ2-2
v_call: TRBV5-1
clone_size: -
cdr3_nt: TGCGCCAGCAGCGAGTTAAAGCCGGCCGGGGAGCTGTTTTTT
cdr3_aa: CASSELKPAGELFF

d_call: -
j_call: TRBJ1-1
v_call: TRBV19
clone_size: -
cdr3_nt: TGTGCCAGTAGTATAGACCGGGGTACTGAAGCTTTCTTT
cdr3_aa: CASSIDRGTEAFF

d_call: -
j_call: TRBJ1-6
v_call: TRBV30
clone_size: few
cdr3_nt: TGTGCCTGGAGTGTAGGAGGAGGTGGGAATTCACCCCTCCACTTT
cdr3_aa: CAWSVGGGGNSPLHF

d_call: TRBD1
j_call: TRBJ1-2
v_call: TRBV7-8
clone_size: -
cdr3_nt: TGTGCCAGCAGCAAACAGGTGACAGGGGCCTATGGCTACACCTTC
cdr3_aa: CASSKQVTGAYGYTF

d_call: -
j_call: TRBJ1-1
v_call: TRBV18
clone_size: -
cdr3_nt: TGTGCCAGCTCACCGGAGGAAGGCGAAGCTTTCTTT
cdr3_aa: CASSPEEGEAFF

d_call: TRBD1
j_call: TRBJ1-1
v_call: TRBV7-2
clone_size: -
cdr3_nt: TGTGCCAGCAGCATCCGGGACAGGGGAGAATTGAACACTGAAGCTTTCTTT
cdr3_aa: CASSIRDRGELNTEAFF

d_call: -
j_call: TRBJ1-1
v_call: TRBV7-9
clone_size: -
cdr3_nt: TGTGCCAGCAGCCCCATGGGGGGTGTGAACACTGAAGCTTTCTTT
cdr3_aa: CASSPMGGVNTEAFF

d_call: -
j_call: TRBJ1-2
v_call: TRBV30
clone_size: -
cdr3_nt: TGTGCCTGGAGTGTAGGGGGAAAAGGGAACTATGGCTACACCTTC
cdr3_aa: CAWSVGGKGNYGYTF

d_call: TRBD2
j_call: TRBJ2-2
v_call: TRBV27
clone_size: -
cdr3_nt: TGTGCCACCGGGACTAGCGGGAGTCCCGGGGAGCTGTTTTTT
cdr3_aa: CATGTSGSPGELFF

d_call: -
j_call: TRBJ2-3
v_call: TRBV7-2
clone_size: -
cdr3_nt: TGTGCCAGCAGCAAGGACTCACCCCCGACAGATACGCAGTATTTT
cdr3_aa: CASSKDSPPTDTQYF

d_call: TRBD1
j_call: TRBJ2-3
v_call: TRBV7-3
clone_size: -
cdr3_nt: TGTGCCAGCAGCGTAGACAGGGCCACAGATACGCAGTATTTT
cdr3_aa: CASSVDRATDTQYF

d_call: -
j_call: TRBJ2-1
v_call: TRBV19
clone_size: -
cdr3_nt: TGTGCCAGTAGTAAGGGGTACAATGAGCAGTTCTTC
cdr3_aa: CASSKGYNEQFF

d_call: TRBD1
j_call: TRBJ1-3
v_call: TRBV29-1
clone_size: -
cdr3_nt: TGCAGCGTTGATAGACAGGGCTCTGGAAACACCATATATTTT
cdr3_aa: CSVDRQGSGNTIYF

d_call: -
j_call: TRBJ1-6
v_call: TRBV10-3
clone_size: -
cdr3_nt: TGTGCCATCAGACCCACCGGCTATAATTCACCCCTCCACTTT
cdr3_aa: CAIRPTGYNSPLHF

d_call: -
j_call: TRBJ1-4
v_call: TRBV28
clone_size: -
cdr3_nt: TGTGCCAGCAGTCCCCCTTCACTGACAGTTCTTAATGAAAAACTGTTTTTT
cdr3_aa: CASSPPSLTVLNEKLFF

d_call: -
j_call: TRBJ1-2
v_call: TRBV19
clone_size: -
cdr3_nt: TGTGCCAGTAGTAAGGGGTGGAACTATGGCTACACCTTC
cdr3_aa: CASSKGWNYGYTF

d_call: -
j_call: TRBJ2-7
v_call: TRBV4-3
clone_size: -
cdr3_nt: TGCGCCAGCAGCCAAGGGACTTCTACCTCCTACGAGCAGTACTTC
cdr3_aa: CASSQGTSTSYEQYF

d_call: -
j_call: TRBJ2-2
v_call: TRBV27
clone_size: -
cdr3_nt: TGTGCCAGCACCCGGAGAGGGTGGAACACCGGGGAGCTGTTTTTT
cdr3_aa: CASTRRGWNTGELFF

d_call: -
j_call: TRBJ2-5
v_call: TRBV4-1
clone_size: few
cdr3_nt: TGCGCCAGCAGCCCAGCGGACCAACAAGAGACCCAGTACTTC
cdr3_aa: CASSPADQQETQYF

d_call: TRBD2
j_call: TRBJ2-1
v_call: TRBV11-3
clone_size: -
cdr3_nt: TGTGCCAGCAGCCCTAGACTAGCGGAGAACAATGAGCAGTTCTTC
cdr3_aa: CASSPRLAENNEQFF

d_call: TRBD2
j_call: TRBJ2-5
v_call: TRBV28
clone_size: -
cdr3_nt: TGTGCCAGCAGTCCCCGACCGGGACTAGCGAAGGAGACCCAGTACTTC
cdr3_aa: CASSPRPGLAKETQYF

d_call: -
j_call: TRBJ1-1
v_call: TRBV5-5
clone_size: -
cdr3_nt: TGTGCCAGCAGCCCGGGGAGGAAAAAAACTCCTGAAGCTTTCTTT
cdr3_aa: CASSPGRKKTPEAFF

d_call: -
j_call: TRBJ1-2
v_call: TRBV18
clone_size: -
cdr3_nt: TGTGCCAGCTCACCGAGGTCAAACTATGGCTACACCTTC
cdr3_aa: CASSPRSNYGYTF

d_call: -
j_call: TRBJ2-7
v_call: TRBV7-9
clone_size: -
cdr3_nt: TGTGCCAGCAGTCTTGGGCGGGCCAATATAATCTCCTACGAGCAGTACTTC
cdr3_aa: CASSLGRANIISYEQYF

d_call: -
j_call: TRBJ1-3
v_call: TRBV30
clone_size: -
cdr3_nt: TGTGCCTGGAGCAGGGTCTCTGGAAACACCATATATTTT
cdr3_aa: CAWSRVSGNTIYF